The rows below give T cell receptor beta chains drawn from one sample of a study of control samples from healthy donors and cancer patients. Data came from immunoSEQ multiplex PCR; TCRdb stores just in-frame clones and leaves some out. The repertoire includes more than 95,000 clones, more than 70% of them detected once, and about 2.5% sits in the top ten. Input material: blood. All receptors come from an older woman in good health. Each CDR3 is given with its conserved first and last residue. Fields, in order: J gene, V gene, clone size, D gene, CDR3 DNA, CDR3 protein. D genes are given only for firm matches. Clone size is shown for a subset of rows, as once, few, many or a class of expanded clone.

TRBJ1-5 TRBV9 once - TGTGCCAGCAGCGTAGGGCGGTGCACCAGCGATCAGCCCCAGCATTTT CASSVGRCTSDQPQHF
TRBJ1-2 TRBV21-1 - - TGTGCCAGTGCGATCAGGGCTCAAGGCTACACCTTC CASAIRAQGYTF
TRBJ1-2 TRBV2 - - TGTGCCAGCAGGGCCGAACGGGTACCCTTCGGAGGCTACACCTTC CASRAERVPFGGYTF
TRBJ2-5 TRBV9 - TRBD1 TGTGCCAGCAGCGTGGGACCGGACAGGGAAGAGACCCAGTACTTC CASSVGPDREETQYF
TRBJ2-7 TRBV6-5 - - TGTGCCAGCAGCCTCTCGATACGGCAGGCCTACGAGCAGTACTTC CASSLSIRQAYEQYF
TRBJ1-1 TRBV7-3 - - TGTGCCAGCAGCTCCTCCCTGGGGACTGAAGCTTTCTTT CASSSSLGTEAFF
TRBJ2-5 TRBV5-4 - - TGTGCCAGCAGCGTGGGGCAGGGCGGCGCGCAAGAGACCCAGTACTTC CASSVGQGGAQETQYF
TRBJ1-1 TRBV9 - - TGTGCCAGCAGCGCCGGGGCCCTCAACACTGAAGCTTTCTTT CASSAGALNTEAFF
TRBJ1-4 TRBV7-9 - - TGTGCCAGCAGCTTAGGGGCATCTCGGGATGAAAAACTGTTTTTT CASSLGASRDEKLFF
TRBJ2-1 TRBV27 - TRBD2 TGTGCCAGCAGTAGAACCCAGCGGGGACCCTACAATGAGCAGTTCTTC CASSRTQRGPYNEQFF
TRBJ1-2 TRBV12-5 once - TGTGCTAGTGGTTGGCCCCCTGTCGGCTACACCTTC CASGWPPVGYTF
TRBJ2-5 TRBV7-3 - - TGTGCCAGCAGCTTAGGAAGAGGGGAGACCCAGTACTTC CASSLGRGETQYF
TRBJ1-1 TRBV2 - - TGTGCCAGCAGTTCGACCTCTGGGACGGGATACACTGAAGCTTTCTTT CASSSTSGTGYTEAFF
TRBJ1-2 TRBV6-5 - - TGTGCCAGCAGTTACCGGGGCGAGGGAGGCTACACCTTC CASSYRGEGGYTF
TRBJ1-5 TRBV7-8 once - TGTGCCAGCAGCATCAGTTACAATCAGCCCCAGCATTTT CASSISYNQPQHF
TRBJ2-1 TRBV6-5 - TRBD2 TGTGCCAGCAGTTACTCGCCTAGCGGCCAGGGAGAGCAGTTCTTC CASSYSPSGQGEQFF
TRBJ2-3 TRBV5-1 once - TGCGCCAGCAGCTCCACTGGGGGGAGCACAGATACGCAGTATTTT CASSSTGGSTDTQYF
TRBJ1-2 TRBV7-9 - TRBD1 TGTGCCAGCAGCGCGGGACAGACCTATGGCTACACCTTC CASSAGQTYGYTF
TRBJ1-1 TRBV2 - TRBD1 TGTGCCAGCAGGTTACAGGGGTCCACTGAAGCTTTCTTT CASRLQGSTEAFF
TRBJ1-5 TRBV28 - - TGTGCCAGCAGTCGTCAACAGGTTAGGGATCAGCCCCAGCATTTT CASSRQQVRDQPQHF
TRBJ2-7 TRBV19 - TRBD1 TGTGCCAGTAGTACTTACCCCGGGACAGAGGATTCCTACGAGCAGTACTTC CASSTYPGTEDSYEQYF
TRBJ1-2 TRBV7-9 - - TGTGCCAGCAGCCCGCCGAACCGGGGCTACACCTTC CASSPPNRGYTF
TRBJ2-3 TRBV5-1 - - TGCGCCAGCAGCTCCGCAACAGATACGCAGTATTTT CASSSATDTQYF
TRBJ2-3 TRBV13 few - TGTGCCAGCAGCTTAGGGCCACCTAGCACAGATACGCAGTATTTT CASSLGPPSTDTQYF
TRBJ2-7 TRBV7-2 - - TGTGCCAGCAGCTCTTCGGATTACAAGCAGTACTTC CASSSSDYKQYF
TRBJ1-2 TRBV19 - - TGTGCCAGTACCAACAGGGAGAGTGGCTACACCTTC CASTNRESGYTF
TRBJ1-2 TRBV3-1/TRBV3-2 once - TGTGCCAGCAGCCAACCGGGACCAAGGGCAGACGGCTACACCTTC CASSQPGPRADGYTF
TRBJ2-1 TRBV24-1 - TRBD1 TGTGCCACCAGTGATTCTACCCTAGGGACAGGGGACCATGAGCAGTTCTTC CATSDSTLGTGDHEQFF
TRBJ2-1 TRBV12-5 once - TGTGCTAGTGGTTTCAACTCCTACAATGAGCAGTTCTTC CASGFNSYNEQFF
TRBJ1-2 TRBV7-9 - - TGTGCCAGCAGCCCGGACGGCTCTATTGGCTACACCTTC CASSPDGSIGYTF
TRBJ1-5 TRBV4-2 few TRBD1 TGTGCCAGCAGCACCGACAGGGGGGAATATCAGCCCCAGCATTTT CASSTDRGEYQPQHF
TRBJ1-1 TRBV3-1/TRBV3-2 - - TGTGCCAGCAGCCAAGTTGGGGAGGTCACTGAAGCTTTCTTT CASSQVGEVTEAFF
TRBJ2-1 TRBV11-2 - - TGTGCCAGCAGCTTAGACACCGTTAATGAGCAGTTCTTC CASSLDTVNEQFF
TRBJ2-1 TRBV29-1 - TRBD1 TGCAGCCCCACTGGGGACAGGGGTGTAAATGAGCAGTTCTTC CSPTGDRGVNEQFF
TRBJ2-1 TRBV19 - - TGTGCCAGTAGTTCAGGACGGATATCCTACAATGAGCAGTTCTTC CASSSGRISYNEQFF
TRBJ2-3 TRBV4-3 - - TGCGCCAGCAGCCAAGGGCAGTCAACAGATACGCAGTATTTT CASSQGQSTDTQYF
TRBJ1-2 TRBV5-1 - TRBD1 TGCGCCAGCAGTCGGGGGACAGGATCCTATGGCTACACCTTC CASSRGTGSYGYTF
TRBJ1-1 TRBV4-1 - - TGCGCCAGCAGCCAACGGGCGTTGAACACTGAAGCTTTCTTT CASSQRALNTEAFF
TRBJ1-1 TRBV5-1 - - TGCGCCAGCAGCTTGATGGACTCCACCACTGAAGCTTTCTTT CASSLMDSTTEAFF
TRBJ1-1 TRBV15 - - TGTGCCACCAGCAGAGGAGGGGCGGGCGGAGGTCGGTCGGAAGCTTTCTTT CATSRGGAGGGRSEAFF
TRBJ2-7 TRBV27 - TRBD1 TGTGCCAGCAGTCCCCCCGGGACAGGCTCCTACGAGCAGTACTTC CASSPPGTGSYEQYF
TRBJ2-7 TRBV18 - - TGTGCCAGCTCACCTCCGGGACGGTCGGGTGAGCAGTACTTC CASSPPGRSGEQYF
TRBJ1-2 TRBV4-2 once - TGTGCCAGCAGCCAAGTTGAGTGGAACTATGGCTACACCTTC CASSQVEWNYGYTF